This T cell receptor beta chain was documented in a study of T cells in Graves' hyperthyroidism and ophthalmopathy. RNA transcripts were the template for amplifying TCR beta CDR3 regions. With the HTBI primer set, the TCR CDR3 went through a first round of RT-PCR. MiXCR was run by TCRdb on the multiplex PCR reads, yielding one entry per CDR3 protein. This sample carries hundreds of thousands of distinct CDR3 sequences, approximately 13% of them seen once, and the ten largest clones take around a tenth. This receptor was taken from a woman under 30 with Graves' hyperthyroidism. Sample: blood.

The CDR3 spells CASSVIGGASGAYSYNEQFF. The CDR3 DNA reads TGTGCCAGCAGCGTAATCGGTGGGGCTAGCGGGGCCTACTCCTACAATGAGCAGTTCTTC. The V and J genes are TRBV9 and TRBJ2-1; 9 positions match TRBD2. After removal of 1 base from V and 0 bases from J, the junction contained 14 bases not matched to a gene. The CDR3 length is 20 residues. The germline gives CDR1 SGDLS, CDR2 YYNGEE.